This T cell receptor beta chain is drawn from a study of T cell changes during pregnancy in multiple sclerosis. Generated by immunoSEQ multiplex PCR, the TCRdb table keeps only in-frame clones and is missing some. In the table there are 39,000 or so clones, about 92% of which are singletons. This CDR3 comprises 16 residues. The J segment lost 5 bases and the V segment lost 2 bases, leaving 12 bases of the junction unmatched. The V gene's germline CDR1 is MNHEY and CDR2 SMNVEV (reference sequence). The input for sequencing was CD8+ T cells from peripheral blood mononuclear cells, taken before pregnancy. The sequence was collected from a female donor with multiple sclerosis, enrolled in a pregnancy study. V and J are TRBV27 and TRBJ2-7, with TRBD2 identical over 7 bases. The CDR3 protein is CASSLPPGRGDDEQYF. The CDR3, as DNA: TGTGCCAGCAGTTTACCCCCGGGGAGGGGCGACGACGAGCAGTACTTC.